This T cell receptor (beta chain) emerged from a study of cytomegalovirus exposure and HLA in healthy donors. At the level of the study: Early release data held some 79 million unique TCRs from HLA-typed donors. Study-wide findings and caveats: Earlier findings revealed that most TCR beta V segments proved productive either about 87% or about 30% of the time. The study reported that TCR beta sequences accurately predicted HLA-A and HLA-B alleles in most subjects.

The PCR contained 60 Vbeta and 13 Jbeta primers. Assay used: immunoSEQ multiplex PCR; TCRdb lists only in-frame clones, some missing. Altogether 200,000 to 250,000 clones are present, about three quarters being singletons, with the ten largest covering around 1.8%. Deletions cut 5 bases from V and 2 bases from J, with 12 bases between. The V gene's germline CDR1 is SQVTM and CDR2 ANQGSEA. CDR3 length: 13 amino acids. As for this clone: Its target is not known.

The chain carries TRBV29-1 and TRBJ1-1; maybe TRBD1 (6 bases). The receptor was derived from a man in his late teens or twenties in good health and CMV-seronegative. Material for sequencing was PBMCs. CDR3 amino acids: CSVSRDINTEAFF. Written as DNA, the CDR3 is TGCAGCGTTAGCCGGGACATTAACACTGAAGCTTTCTTT.